The T cell receptor (beta chain) described here comes from a study of identical twins. Using its own MiXCR run on the 5' RACE reads, TCRdb lists one record per CDR3 protein. The sample yields 550,000 to 700,000 distinct CDR3 sequences, over 8.5% seen once. At least ten counts were recorded for this clonotype. These data were also reused for a study on yellow fever vaccine responses in identical twins. As reported in that work: The authors reported partly convergent, partly personalized vaccine responses in identical twins.

The receptor's source is a woman aged 18-30 years in good health. Material: PBMCs.

CDR3 sequence: CASSLGATHYDEQYF. CDR3 coding DNA: TGTGCCAGCAGCTTGGGGGCGACTCACTACGACGAGCAGTACTTC. V is TRBV11-2 and J is TRBJ2-7; D possibly corresponds to TRBD1 (6 bases). Between the trimmed V and J ends, which lost 3 bases and 5 bases, there was a span of 17 bases. The CDR3 runs 15 residues. Per the germline V gene, CDR1 is SGHAT and CDR2 is FQNNGV. Drawing the rest from reference TRBV11-2 and TRBJ2-7, the complete variable domain is EAGVAQSPRYKIIEKRQSVAFWCNPISGHATLYWYQQILGQGPKLLIQFQNNGVVDDSQLPKDRFSAERLKGVDSTLKIQPAKLEDSAVYLCASSLGATHYDEQYFGPGTRLTVT.